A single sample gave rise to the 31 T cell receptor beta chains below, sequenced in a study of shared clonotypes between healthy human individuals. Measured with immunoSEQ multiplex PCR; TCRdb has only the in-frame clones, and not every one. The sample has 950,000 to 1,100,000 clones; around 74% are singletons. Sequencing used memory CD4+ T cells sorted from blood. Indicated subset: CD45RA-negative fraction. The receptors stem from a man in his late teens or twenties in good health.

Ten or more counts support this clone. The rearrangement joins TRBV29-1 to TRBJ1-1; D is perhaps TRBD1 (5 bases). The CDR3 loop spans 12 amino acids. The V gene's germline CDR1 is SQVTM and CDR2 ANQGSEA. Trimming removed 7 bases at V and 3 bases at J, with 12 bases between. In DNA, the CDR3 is TGCAGCGGCAGGGTTGCCGACACTGAAGCTTTCTTT. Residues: CSGRVADTEAFF.

The CDR3 spells CSARAEAQHF. Here the CDR3 DNA reads TGCAGTGCTAGAGCAGAGGCCCAGCATTTT. This chain connects TRBV20-1 to TRBJ1-5; D gene ambiguous. The CDR3 is 10 residues long. The germline gives CDR1 DFQATT, CDR2 SNEGSKA (reference sequence). The V end lost 1 base, the J end lost 11 bases, and 6 bases lay between the germline ends.

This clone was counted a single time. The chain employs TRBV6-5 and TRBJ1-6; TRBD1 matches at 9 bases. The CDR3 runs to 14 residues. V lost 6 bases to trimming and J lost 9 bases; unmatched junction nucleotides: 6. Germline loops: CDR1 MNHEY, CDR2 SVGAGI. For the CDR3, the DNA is TGTGCCAGCAGCCCCGGGACAGGGATTTCACCCCTCCACTTT. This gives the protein CASSPGTGISPLHF.

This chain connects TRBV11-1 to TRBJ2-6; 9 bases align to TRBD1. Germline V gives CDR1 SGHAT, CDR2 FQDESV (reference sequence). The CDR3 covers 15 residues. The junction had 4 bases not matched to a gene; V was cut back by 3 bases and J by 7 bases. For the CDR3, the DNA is TGTGCCAGCAGCTTGGGACAGGGCGGAGCCAACGTCCTGACTTTC. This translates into CASSLGQGGANVLTF.

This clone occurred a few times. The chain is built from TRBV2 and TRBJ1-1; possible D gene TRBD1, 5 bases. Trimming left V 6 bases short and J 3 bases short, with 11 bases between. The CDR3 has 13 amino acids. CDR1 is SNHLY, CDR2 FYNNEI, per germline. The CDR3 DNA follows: TGTGCCAGCAGCCAAGAGGGGTACACTGAAGCTTTCTTT. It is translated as CASSQEGYTEAFF.

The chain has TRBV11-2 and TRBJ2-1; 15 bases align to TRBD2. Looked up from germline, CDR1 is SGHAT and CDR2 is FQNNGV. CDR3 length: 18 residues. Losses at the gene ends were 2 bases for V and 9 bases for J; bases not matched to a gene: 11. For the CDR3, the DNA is TGTGCCAGCAGCTTAACGCCGGGACTAGCGGGAGGTTACGGTGAGCAGTTCTTC. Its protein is CASSLTPGLAGGYGEQFF.

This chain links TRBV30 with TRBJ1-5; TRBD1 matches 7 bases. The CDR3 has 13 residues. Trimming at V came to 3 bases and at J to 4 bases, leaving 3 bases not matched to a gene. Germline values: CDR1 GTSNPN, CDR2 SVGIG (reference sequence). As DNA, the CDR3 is TGTGCCTGGAGAGACAGGGAAAATCAGCCCCAGCATTTT. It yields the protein CAWRDRENQPQHF.

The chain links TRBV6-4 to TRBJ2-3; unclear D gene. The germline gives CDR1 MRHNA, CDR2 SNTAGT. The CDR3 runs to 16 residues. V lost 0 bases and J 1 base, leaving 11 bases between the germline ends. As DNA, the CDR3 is TGTGCCAGCAGTGACTCGAGCGACGGCGGCACAGATACGCAGTATTTT. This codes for CASSDSSDGGTDTQYF.

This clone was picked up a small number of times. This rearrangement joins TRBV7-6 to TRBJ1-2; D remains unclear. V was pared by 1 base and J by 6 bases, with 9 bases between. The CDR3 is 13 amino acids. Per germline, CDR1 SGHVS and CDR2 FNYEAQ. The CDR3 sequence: CASSLGTHHGYTF. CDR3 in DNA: TGTGCCAGCAGCTTAGGGACCCACCATGGCTACACCTTC.

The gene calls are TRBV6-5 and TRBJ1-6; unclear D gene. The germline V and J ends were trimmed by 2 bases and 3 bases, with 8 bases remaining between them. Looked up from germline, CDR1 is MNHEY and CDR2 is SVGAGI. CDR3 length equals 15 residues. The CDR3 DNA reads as TGTGCCAGCAGTTACGGTCGGAGCTATAATTCACCCCTCCACTTT. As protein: CASSYGRSYNSPLHF.

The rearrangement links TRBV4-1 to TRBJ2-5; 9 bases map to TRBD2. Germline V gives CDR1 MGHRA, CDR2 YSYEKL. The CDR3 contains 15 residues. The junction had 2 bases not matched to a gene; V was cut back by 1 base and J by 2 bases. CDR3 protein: CASSQGLAGQETQYF. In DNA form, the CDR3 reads TGCGCCAGCAGCCAAGGGCTAGCGGGACAAGAGACCCAGTACTTC.

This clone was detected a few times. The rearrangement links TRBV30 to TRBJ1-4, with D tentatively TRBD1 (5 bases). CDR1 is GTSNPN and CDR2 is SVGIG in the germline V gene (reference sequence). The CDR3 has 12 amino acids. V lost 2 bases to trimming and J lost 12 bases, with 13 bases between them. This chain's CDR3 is CAWSRGTEQLFF. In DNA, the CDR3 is TGTGCCTGGAGTAGGGGTACCGAACAACTGTTTTTT.

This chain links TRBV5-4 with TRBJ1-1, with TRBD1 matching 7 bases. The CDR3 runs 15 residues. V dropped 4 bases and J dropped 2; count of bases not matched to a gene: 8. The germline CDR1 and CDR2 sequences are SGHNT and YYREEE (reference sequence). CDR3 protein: CASSGQQGSNTEAFF. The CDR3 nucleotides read TGTGCCAGCAGCGGCCAACAGGGGAGTAACACTGAAGCTTTCTTT.

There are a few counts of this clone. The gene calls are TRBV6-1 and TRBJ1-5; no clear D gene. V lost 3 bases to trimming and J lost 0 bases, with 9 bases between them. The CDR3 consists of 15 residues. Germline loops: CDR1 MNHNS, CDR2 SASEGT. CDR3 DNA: TGTGCCAGCAGTGACAACGGGAATAGCAATCAGCCCCAGCATTTT. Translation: CASSDNGNSNQPQHF.

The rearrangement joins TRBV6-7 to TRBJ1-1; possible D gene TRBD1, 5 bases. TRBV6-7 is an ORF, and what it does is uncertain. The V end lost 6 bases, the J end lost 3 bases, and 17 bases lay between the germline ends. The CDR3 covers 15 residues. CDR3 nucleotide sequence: TGTGCCAGCAGCTTGATTAGGGGCTGGGACACTGAAGCTTTCTTT. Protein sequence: CASSLIRGWDTEAFF.

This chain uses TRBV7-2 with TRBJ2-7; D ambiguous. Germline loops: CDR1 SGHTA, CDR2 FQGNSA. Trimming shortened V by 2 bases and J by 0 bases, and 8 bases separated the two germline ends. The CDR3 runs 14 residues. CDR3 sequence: CASSLMYGSYEQYF. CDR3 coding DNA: TGTGCCAGCAGCTTAATGTACGGCTCCTACGAGCAGTACTTC.

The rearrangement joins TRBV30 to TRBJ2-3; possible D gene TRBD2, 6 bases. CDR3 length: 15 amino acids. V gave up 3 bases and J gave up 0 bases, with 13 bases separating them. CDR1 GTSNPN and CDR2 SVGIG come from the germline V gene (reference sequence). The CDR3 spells CAWRAGQTSTDTQYF. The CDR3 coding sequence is TGTGCCTGGAGAGCGGGCCAGACTAGCACAGATACGCAGTATTTT. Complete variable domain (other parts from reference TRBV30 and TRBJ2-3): SQTIHQWPATLVQPVGSPLSLECTVEGTSNPNLYWYRQAAGRGLQLLFYSVGIGQISSEVPQNLSASRPQDRQFILSSKKLLLSDSGFYLCAWRAGQTSTDTQYFGPGTRLTVL.

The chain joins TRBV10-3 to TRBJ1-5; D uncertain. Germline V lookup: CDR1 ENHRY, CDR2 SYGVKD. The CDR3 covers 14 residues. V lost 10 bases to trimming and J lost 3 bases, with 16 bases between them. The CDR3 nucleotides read TGTGCCACCCGGATGGAGGGCTTCAATCAGCCCCAGCATTTT. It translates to CATRMEGFNQPQHF.

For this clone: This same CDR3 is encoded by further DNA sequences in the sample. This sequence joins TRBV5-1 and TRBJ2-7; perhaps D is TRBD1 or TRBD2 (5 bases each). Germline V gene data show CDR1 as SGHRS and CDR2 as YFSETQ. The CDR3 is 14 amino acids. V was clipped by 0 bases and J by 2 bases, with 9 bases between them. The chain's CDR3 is CASSLDLGAYEQYF. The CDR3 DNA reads TGCGCCAGCAGCTTGGATCTGGGGGCCTACGAGCAGTACTTC.

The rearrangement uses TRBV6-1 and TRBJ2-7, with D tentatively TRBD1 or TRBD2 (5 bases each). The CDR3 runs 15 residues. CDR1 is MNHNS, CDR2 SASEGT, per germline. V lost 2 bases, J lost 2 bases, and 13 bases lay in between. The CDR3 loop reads CASSESWGIPYEQYF. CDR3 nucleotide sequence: TGTGCCAGCAGTGAAAGTTGGGGGATTCCCTACGAGCAGTACTTC.

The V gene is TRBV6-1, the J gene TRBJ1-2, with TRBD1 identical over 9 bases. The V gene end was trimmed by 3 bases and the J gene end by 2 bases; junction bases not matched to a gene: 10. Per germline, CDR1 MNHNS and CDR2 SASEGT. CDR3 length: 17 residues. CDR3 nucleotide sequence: TGTGCCAGCAGTGATTACCGTTCCGGGACAGGGAACTATGGCTACACCTTC. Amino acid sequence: CASSDYRSGTGNYGYTF.

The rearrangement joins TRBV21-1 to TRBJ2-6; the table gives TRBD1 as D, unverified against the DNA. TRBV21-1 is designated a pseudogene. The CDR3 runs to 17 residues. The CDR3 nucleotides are TGTGCCAGCAGCATGGCAGGGGGACAAGTTGGGGCCAACGTCCTGACTTTC. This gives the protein CASSMAGGQVGANVLTF.

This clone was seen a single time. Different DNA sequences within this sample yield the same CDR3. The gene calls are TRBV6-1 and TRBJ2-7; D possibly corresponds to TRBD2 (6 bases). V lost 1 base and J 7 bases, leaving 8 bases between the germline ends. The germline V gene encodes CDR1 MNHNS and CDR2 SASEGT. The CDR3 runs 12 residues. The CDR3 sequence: CASSEGGREQYF. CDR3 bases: TGTGCCAGCAGTGAAGGAGGGAGGGAGCAGTACTTC.

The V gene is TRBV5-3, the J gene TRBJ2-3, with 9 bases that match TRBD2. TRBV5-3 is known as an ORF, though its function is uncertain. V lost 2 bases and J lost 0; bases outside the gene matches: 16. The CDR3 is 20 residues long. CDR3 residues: CARSLPGLAREPPSTDTQYF. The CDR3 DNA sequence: TGTGCCAGAAGCTTACCGGGACTAGCCCGGGAGCCCCCCAGCACAGATACGCAGTATTTT.

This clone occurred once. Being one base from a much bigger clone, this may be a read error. CDR3 protein: CASSAGDAVSTEAFF. CDR3 DNA sequence: TGCGCCAGCAGCGCCGGGGACGCGGTCAGCACTGAAGCTTTCTTT. This chain uses TRBV5-1 with TRBJ1-1; weak D call: TRBD1 (5 bases). The germline V gene has CDR1 SGHRS and CDR2 YFSETQ. Trimming left V 4 bases short and J 4 bases short, with 17 bases between. This CDR3 has 15 amino acids.

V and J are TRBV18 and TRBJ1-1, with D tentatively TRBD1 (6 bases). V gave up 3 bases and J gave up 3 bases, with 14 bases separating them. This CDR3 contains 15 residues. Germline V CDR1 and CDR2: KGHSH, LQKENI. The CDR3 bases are TGTGCCAGCTCACCCCAGGGGTGGGGGTACACTGAAGCTTTCTTT. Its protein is CASSPQGWGYTEAFF.

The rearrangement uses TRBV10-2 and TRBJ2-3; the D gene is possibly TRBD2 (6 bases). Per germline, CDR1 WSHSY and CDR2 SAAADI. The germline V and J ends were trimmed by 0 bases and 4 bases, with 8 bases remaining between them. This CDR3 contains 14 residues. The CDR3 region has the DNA TGCGCCAGCAGTGAGTCCCCGGGAGCAGATACGCAGTATTTT. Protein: CASSESPGADTQYF.

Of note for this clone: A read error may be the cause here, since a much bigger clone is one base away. Here the CDR3 reads CASSLDYYGYTF. The DNA for the CDR3 is TGTGCCAGCAGCTTGGACTACTATGGCTACACCTTC. V is TRBV5-6 and J is TRBJ1-2; D is unresolved. CDR1 is SGHDT and CDR2 is YYEEEE in the germline V gene. With 0 bases removed from V and 3 bases from J, the gap between germline ends came to 3 bases. The CDR3 spans 12 residues.

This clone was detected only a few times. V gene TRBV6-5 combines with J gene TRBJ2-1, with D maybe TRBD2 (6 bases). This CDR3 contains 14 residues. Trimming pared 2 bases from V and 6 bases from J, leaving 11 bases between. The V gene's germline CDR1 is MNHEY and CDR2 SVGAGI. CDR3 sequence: CASSYAGLSNEQFF. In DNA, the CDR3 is TGTGCCAGCAGTTACGCGGGACTTAGCAATGAGCAGTTCTTC.

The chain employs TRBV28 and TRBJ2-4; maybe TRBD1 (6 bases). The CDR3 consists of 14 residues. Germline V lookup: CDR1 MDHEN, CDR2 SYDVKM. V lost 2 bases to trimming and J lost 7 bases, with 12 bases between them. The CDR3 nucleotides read TGTGCCAGCAGTTTAGGCAGGGGCTGGAACATTCAGTACTTC. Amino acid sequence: CASSLGRGWNIQYF.

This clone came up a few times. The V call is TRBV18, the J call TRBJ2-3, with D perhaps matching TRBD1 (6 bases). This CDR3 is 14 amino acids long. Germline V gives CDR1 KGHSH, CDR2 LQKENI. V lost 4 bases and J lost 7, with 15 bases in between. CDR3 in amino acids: CASSRRTEKNTQYF. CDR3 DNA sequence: TGTGCCAGCTCACGACGGACAGAAAAGAATACGCAGTATTTT.